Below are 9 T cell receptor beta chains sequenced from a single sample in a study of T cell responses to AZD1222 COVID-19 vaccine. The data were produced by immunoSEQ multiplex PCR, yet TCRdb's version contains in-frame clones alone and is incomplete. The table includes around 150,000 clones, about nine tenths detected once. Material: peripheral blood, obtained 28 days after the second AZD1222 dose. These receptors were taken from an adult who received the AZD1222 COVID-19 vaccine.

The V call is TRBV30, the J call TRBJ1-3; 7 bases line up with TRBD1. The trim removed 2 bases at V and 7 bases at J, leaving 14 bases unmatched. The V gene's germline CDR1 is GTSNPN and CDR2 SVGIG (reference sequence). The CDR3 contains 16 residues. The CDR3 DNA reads TGTGCCTGGAGTCCTCCGGGACAGCCATGGAGGAACACCATATATTTT. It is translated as CAWSPPGQPWRNTIYF.

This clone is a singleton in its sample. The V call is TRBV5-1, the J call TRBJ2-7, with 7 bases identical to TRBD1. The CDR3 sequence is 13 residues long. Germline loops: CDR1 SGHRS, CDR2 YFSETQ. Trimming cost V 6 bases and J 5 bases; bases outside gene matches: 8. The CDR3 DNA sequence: TGCGCCAGCACCACAGGGGCCGTGGACGAGCAGTACTTC. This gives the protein CASTTGAVDEQYF.

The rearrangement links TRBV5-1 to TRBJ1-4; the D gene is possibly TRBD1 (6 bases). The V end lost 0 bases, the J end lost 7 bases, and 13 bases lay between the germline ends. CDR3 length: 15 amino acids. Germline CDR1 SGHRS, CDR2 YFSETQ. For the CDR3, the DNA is TGCGCCAGCAGCTTGGTAGGGGGGGAATCTGAAAAACTGTTTTTT. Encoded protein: CASSLVGGESEKLFF.

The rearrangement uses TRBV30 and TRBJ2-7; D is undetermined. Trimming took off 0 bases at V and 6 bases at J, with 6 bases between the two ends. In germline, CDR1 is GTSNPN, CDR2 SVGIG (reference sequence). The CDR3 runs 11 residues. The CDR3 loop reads CAWSVRAEQYF. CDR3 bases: TGTGCCTGGAGTGTCCGGGCCGAGCAGTACTTC.

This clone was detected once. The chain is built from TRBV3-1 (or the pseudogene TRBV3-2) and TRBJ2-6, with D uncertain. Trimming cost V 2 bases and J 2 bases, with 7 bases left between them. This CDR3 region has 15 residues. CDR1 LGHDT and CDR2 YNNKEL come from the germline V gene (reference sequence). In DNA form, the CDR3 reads TGTGCCAGCAGCCAATATGCGGCTGGGGCCAACGTCCTGACTTTC. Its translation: CASSQYAAGANVLTF.

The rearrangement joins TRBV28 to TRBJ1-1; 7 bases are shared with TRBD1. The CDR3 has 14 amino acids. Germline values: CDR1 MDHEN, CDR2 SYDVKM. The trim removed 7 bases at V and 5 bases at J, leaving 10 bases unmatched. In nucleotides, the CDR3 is TGTGCCAGCACCCCACCCGCAGGGGGGACTGAAGCTTTCTTT. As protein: CASTPPAGGTEAFF.

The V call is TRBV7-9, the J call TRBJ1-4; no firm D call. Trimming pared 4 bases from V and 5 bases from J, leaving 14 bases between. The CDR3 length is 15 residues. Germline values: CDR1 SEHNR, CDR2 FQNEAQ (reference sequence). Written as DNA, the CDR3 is TGTGCCAGCAGCTCCGACACTTACGCGAATGAAAAACTGTTTTTT. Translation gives CASSSDTYANEKLFF.

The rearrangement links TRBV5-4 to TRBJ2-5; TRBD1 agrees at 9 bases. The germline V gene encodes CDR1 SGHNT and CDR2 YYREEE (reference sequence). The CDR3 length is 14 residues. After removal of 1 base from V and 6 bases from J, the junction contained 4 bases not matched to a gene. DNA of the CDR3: TGTGCCAGCAGCTTGAACAGGGGGCAGAAGACCCAGTACTTC. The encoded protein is CASSLNRGQKTQYF. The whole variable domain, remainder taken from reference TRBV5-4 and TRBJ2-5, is ETGVTQSPTHLIKTRGQQVTLRCSSQSGHNTVSWYQQALGQGPQFIFQYYREEENGRGNFPPRFSGLQFPNYSSELNVNALELDDSALYLCASSLNRGQKTQYFGPGTRLLVL.

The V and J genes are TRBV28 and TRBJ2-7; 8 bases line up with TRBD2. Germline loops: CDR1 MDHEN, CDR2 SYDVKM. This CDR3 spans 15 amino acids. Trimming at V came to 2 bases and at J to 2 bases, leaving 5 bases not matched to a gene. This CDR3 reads CASSLEAGGAYEQYF. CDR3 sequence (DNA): TGTGCCAGCAGTTTAGAGGCGGGAGGAGCCTACGAGCAGTACTTC.